This T cell receptor beta chain was sequenced during a study of blood T cell repertoires in COVID-19. Looking at the study overall: From T cells, B-cell-depleted T cells, or PBMCs came the material, which was cDNA or gDNA.

Germline V gene sequence: CDR1 SEHNR, CDR2 FQNEAQ (reference sequence). The CDR3 loop spans 15 amino acids. The trim removed 1 base at V and 7 bases at J, leaving 2 bases unmatched. Remarks on this clone: Other DNA sequences within the sample encode an identical CDR3.

Methods used by the authors: How many nucleated cells were present was estimated from reference gene primer amplification. Only in-frame clones appear in the TCRdb table, and some are missing; sequencing was by immunoSEQ multiplex PCR. That table gives V, J and clone size, and the DNA gave D and trimming. In the table there are under 150,000 clones, about 85% of which are singletons. Sequenced input: peripheral blood. The rearrangement joins TRBV7-9 to TRBJ1-6; 9 bases map to TRBD1. The receptor's source is a human donor in a cohort sampled during active COVID-19. CDR3 in DNA: TGTGCCAGCAGCTTAGGGGACAGGGCAAATTCACCCCTCCACTTT. Encoded protein: CASSLGDRANSPLHF.